The entry that follows covers one TCR beta chain sequence. Antigen specificity is unknown. The sequence runs out 3 residues before the end of the CDR3; the remainder is reconstructed from the germline J gene. This sample is drawn from a study of T cell clonality in common variable immunodeficiency. Overall study results and limits: Shared TCRbeta clones were fewer between CVID subjects than controls.

Libraries were prepared by immunoSEQ multiplex PCR; TCRdb keeps only in-frame clonotypes and omits some of them. This sample comprises 55,000 or so clones, none seen once only. The germline V gene encodes CDR1 SGHTA and CDR2 FQGNSA. Trimming removed 5 bases from V and 2 bases from J; junction bases left unmatched: 9. The CDR3 length is 15 residues. The receptor was isolated from a person aged 18-70 years in good health. V and J are TRBV7-2 and TRBJ2-7; 7 nucleotides line up with TRBD2. The sequenced material came from peripheral blood mononuclear cells. Partial CDR3 DNA: TGTGCCAGCAGCCCTACTAGCGAACAAACCTACGAG. As protein: CASSPTSEQTYE. The entire CDR3 protein is CASSPTSEQTYEQYF.